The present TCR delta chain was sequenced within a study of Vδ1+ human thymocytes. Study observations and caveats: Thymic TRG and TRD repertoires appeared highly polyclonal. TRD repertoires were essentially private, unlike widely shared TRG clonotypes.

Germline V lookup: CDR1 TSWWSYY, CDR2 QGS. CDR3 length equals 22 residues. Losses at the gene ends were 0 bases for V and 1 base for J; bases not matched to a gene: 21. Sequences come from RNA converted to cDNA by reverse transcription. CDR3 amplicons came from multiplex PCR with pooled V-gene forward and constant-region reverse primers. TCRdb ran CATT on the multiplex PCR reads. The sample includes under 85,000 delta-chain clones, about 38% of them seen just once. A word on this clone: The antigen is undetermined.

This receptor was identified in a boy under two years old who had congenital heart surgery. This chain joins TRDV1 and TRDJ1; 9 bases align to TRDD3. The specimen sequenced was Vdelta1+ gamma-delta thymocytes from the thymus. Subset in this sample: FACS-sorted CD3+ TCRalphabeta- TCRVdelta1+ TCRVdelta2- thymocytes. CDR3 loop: CALGELKPTVPLLGDATDKLIF. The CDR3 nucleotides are TGTGCTCTTGGGGAACTGAAACCTACGGTTCCCTTACTGGGGGACGCCACCGATAAACTCATCTTT.